The TCR beta chain under discussion was sequenced for a study of blood T cell repertoires in COVID-19. Germline values: CDR1 MNHEY, CDR2 SVGAGI. The CDR3 contains 15 residues. V dropped 6 bases and J dropped 5; count of bases not matched to a gene: 8. Profiled with immunoSEQ multiplex PCR; TCRdb holds only in-frame clones, not every one. The sample yields tens of thousands of clones, approximately 92% seen once. The source material was peripheral blood. This sequence was found in a woman aged 55-69 years with active COVID-19. The V gene is TRBV6-5, the J gene TRBJ2-5; 11 nucleotides agree with TRBD2. CDR3 loop: CASSATSGRRETQYF. CDR3 DNA: TGTGCCAGCAGCGCCACTAGCGGGAGAAGGGAGACCCAGTACTTC.